The 3 T cell receptor beta chains below all came from one sample that was sequenced in a study of shared clonotypes between healthy human individuals. The data were produced by immunoSEQ multiplex PCR, yet TCRdb's version contains in-frame clones alone and is incomplete. In the table there are about 480,000 clones, about four fifths of which are singletons. The sample was PBMCs. These receptors were obtained from a middle-aged woman in good health. Some clones in this sample may be carry-over from other donors' samples.

The chain recombines TRBV9 with TRBJ2-1, with a weak D call TRBD2 (5 bases). The CDR3 totals 16 residues. CDR1 and CDR2 from the germline V gene are SGDLS and YYNGEE. The germline V and J ends were trimmed by 2 bases and 5 bases, with 17 bases remaining between them. This chain's CDR3 is CASSVSGGGRHNEQFF. The CDR3 nucleotides are TGTGCCAGCAGCGTTTCCGGTGGCGGGCGCCACAATGAGCAGTTCTTC.

The chain is built from TRBV5-1 and TRBJ1-3; weak D call: TRBD1 (6 bases). CDR3 length: 14 residues. CDR1 and CDR2 (germline): SGHRS, YFSETQ. Trimming stripped 3 bases from V and 2 bases from J, with 9 bases between. The CDR3 sequence: CASSSGTTGNTIYF. The CDR3 region has the DNA TGCGCCAGCAGCTCTGGGACAACTGGAAACACCATATATTTT. The whole variable domain, filled in from reference TRBV5-1 and TRBJ1-3, reads KAGVTQTPRYLIKTRGQQVTLSCSPISGHRSVSWYQQTPGQGLQFLFEYFSETQRNKGNFPGRFSGRQFSNSRSEMNVSTLELGDSALYLCASSSGTTGNTIYFGEGSWLTVV.

The chain has TRBV14 and TRBJ1-4; tentative D call: TRBD1 (5 bases). This CDR3 spans 16 amino acids. V lost 1 base and J lost 10, with 19 bases in between. Germline CDR1 and CDR2: SGHDN and FVKESK. The DNA of the CDR3 is TGTGCCAGCAGCCAAGTCGGGGGTCTTGGTCCTGGAAAACTGTTTTTT. Amino acids: CASSQVGGLGPGKLFF.